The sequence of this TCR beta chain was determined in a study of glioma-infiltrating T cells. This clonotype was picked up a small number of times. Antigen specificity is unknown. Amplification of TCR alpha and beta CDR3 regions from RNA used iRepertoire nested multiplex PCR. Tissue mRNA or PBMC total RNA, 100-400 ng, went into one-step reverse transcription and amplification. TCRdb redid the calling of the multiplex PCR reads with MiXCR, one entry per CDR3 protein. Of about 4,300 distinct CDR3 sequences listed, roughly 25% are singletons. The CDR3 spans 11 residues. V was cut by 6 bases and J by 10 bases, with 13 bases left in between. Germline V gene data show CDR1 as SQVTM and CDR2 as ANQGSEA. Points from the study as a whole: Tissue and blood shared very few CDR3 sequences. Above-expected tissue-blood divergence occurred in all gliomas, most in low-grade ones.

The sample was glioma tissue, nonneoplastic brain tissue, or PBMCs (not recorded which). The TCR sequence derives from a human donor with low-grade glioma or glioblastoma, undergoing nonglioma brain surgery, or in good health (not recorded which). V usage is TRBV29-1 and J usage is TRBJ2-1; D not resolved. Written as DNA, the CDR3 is TGCAGCGTCCCTATCCTTGAAGAGCAGTTCTTC. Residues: CSVPILEEQFF.